These 10 T cell receptor beta chains originate from one sample sequenced in a study of CD8 T cells in ankylosing spondylitis. Findings and caveats of the study: About eight highly homologous variants made up a TCR beta motif that seemed to typify ankylosing spondylitis blood.

These receptors' targets are unknown. TCRdb re-called the 5' RACE reads through MiXCR, storing one row per CDR3 protein. The table has 700,000 to 1,000,000 distinct CDR3 sequences, approximately 10% seen once; the top ten hold approximately 0.5%. The sequenced material came from blood, either unsorted or a sorted T cell fraction (not recorded which). The receptors shown here come from a male donor with ankylosing spondylitis.

This clonotype was seen a handful of times. The chain couples TRBV27 to TRBJ2-3; D is ambiguous. Per germline, CDR1 MNHEY and CDR2 SMNVEV (reference sequence). This CDR3 has 14 amino acids. The V and J ends lost 2 bases and 9 bases respectively, with 15 bases between them. The CDR3 sequence is CASSLQPRVPTQYF. The CDR3 DNA reads as TGTGCCAGCAGTTTACAGCCAAGGGTCCCAACGCAGTATTTT.

This clonotype was counted many times. The rearrangement uses TRBV7-2 and TRBJ2-7; 7 positions match TRBD2. Germline values: CDR1 SGHTA, CDR2 FQGNSA. The CDR3 loop spans 15 amino acids. Trimming cost V 1 base and J 1 base; bases outside gene matches: 4. The CDR3 DNA reads TGTGCCAGCAGCTTAGTTGCTAGCGGATCCTACGAGCAGTACTTC. It yields the protein CASSLVASGSYEQYF. Together with reference TRBV7-2 and TRBJ2-7, the CDR3 gives the full variable domain: GAGVSQSPSNKVTEKGKDVELRCDPISGHTALYWYRQSLGQGLEFLIYFQGNSAPDKSGLPSDRFSAERTGGSVSTLTIQRTQQEDSAVYLCASSLVASGSYEQYFGPGTRLTVT.

This chain joins TRBV18 and TRBJ2-5; tentative D call: TRBD1 (6 bases). Germline V gene sequence: CDR1 KGHSH, CDR2 LQKENI. V was cut by 5 bases and J by 2 bases, with 15 bases left in between. This CDR3 contains 15 residues. The CDR3 is CASSFLQGQQETQYF. The CDR3 DNA reads TGTGCCAGCTCATTCTTGCAGGGACAACAAGAGACCCAGTACTTC.

This clonotype was seen a few times. This chain uses TRBV11-2 with TRBJ2-4, with 9 nucleotides matching TRBD2. This CDR3 comprises 21 residues. J lost 1 base, V lost 3 bases, and 19 bases had no gene match. Germline V lookup: CDR1 SGHAT, CDR2 FQNNGV. The CDR3 nucleotides read TGTGCCAGCAGCTTCCCGAAGGTAGCGGGAGCACTGAGTGGCGCCAAAAACATTCAGTACTTC. This codes for CASSFPKVAGALSGAKNIQYF.

This clonotype has at least ten counts. Germline and junction disagree at one end, which may indicate a read error. The gene calls are TRBV5-1 and TRBJ2-5; no definite D call. CDR1 SGHRS and CDR2 YFSETQ come from the germline V gene. This CDR3 has 12 amino acids. Here the CDR3 reads CASSLVLETQYF. The CDR3 region has the DNA TGTGCCAGCAGTTTAGTCTTGGAGACCCAGTACTTC.

This clonotype was seen a single time. A far larger clone is a single base away, which makes a read error likely. The chain has TRBV7-2 and TRBJ1-5; 7 positions agree with TRBD1. After removal of 1 base from V and 4 bases from J, the junction contained 1 base not matched to a gene. The germline gives CDR1 SGHTA, CDR2 FQGNSA. The CDR3 is 14 amino acids. For the CDR3, the DNA is TGTGCCAGCAGCTTAGGGGACAGAAATCAGCCCCAGCATTTT. This encodes CASSLGDRNQPQHF. The whole variable domain, remainder taken from reference TRBV7-2 and TRBJ1-5, is GAGVSQSPSNKVTEKGKDVELRCDPISGHTALYWYRQSLGQGLEFLIYFQGNSAPDKSGLPSDRFSAERTGGSVSTLTIQRTQQEDSAVYLCASSLGDRNQPQHFGDGTRLSIL.

The chain is built from TRBV15 and TRBJ2-1; 9 nucleotides align to TRBD1. With V trimmed by 0 bases and J by 3 bases, 3 bases remained unmatched. This CDR3 is 16 amino acids long. CDR1 is LNHNV and CDR2 is YYDKDF in the germline V gene (reference sequence). The CDR3 spells CATSRDQGQGYNEQFF. DNA of the CDR3: TGTGCCACCAGCAGAGACCAGGGACAGGGCTACAATGAGCAGTTCTTC.

This clonotype appeared a few times. J is TRBJ2-1 and V is TRBV20-1; D remains ambiguous. The germline CDR1 and CDR2 sequences are DFQATT and SNEGSKA (reference sequence). The CDR3 runs to 18 residues. Trimming pared 6 bases from V and 0 bases from J, leaving 24 bases between. The CDR3 is CSAQLSGVHLSSYNEQFF. The CDR3 DNA sequence: TGCAGTGCCCAATTATCCGGAGTTCACTTAAGCTCCTACAATGAGCAGTTCTTC.

This clonotype was seen only a few times. V gene TRBV5-1 combines with J gene TRBJ1-1; possibly TRBD1 for D (5 bases). Germline CDR1 reads SGHRS; CDR2 reads YFSETQ. The CDR3 spans 14 residues. With 4 bases removed from V and 5 bases from J, the gap between germline ends came to 15 bases. CDR3 nucleotide sequence: TGCGCCAGCAGCCCGCCGGGACTGTGGACTGAAGCTTTCTTT. It encodes CASSPPGLWTEAFF.

This clonotype was seen more than once but under ten times. This chain's CDR3 is CASSPTGGMVEQYF. CDR3 sequence (DNA): TGTGCCAGCTCACCCACAGGGGGAATGGTCGAGCAGTACTTC. J is TRBJ2-7 and V is TRBV18; 8 bases fit TRBD1. The CDR3 is made up of 14 amino acids. Looked up from germline, CDR1 is KGHSH and CDR2 is LQKENI. V shed 3 bases and J 6 bases; nucleotides not matched to a gene: 7.